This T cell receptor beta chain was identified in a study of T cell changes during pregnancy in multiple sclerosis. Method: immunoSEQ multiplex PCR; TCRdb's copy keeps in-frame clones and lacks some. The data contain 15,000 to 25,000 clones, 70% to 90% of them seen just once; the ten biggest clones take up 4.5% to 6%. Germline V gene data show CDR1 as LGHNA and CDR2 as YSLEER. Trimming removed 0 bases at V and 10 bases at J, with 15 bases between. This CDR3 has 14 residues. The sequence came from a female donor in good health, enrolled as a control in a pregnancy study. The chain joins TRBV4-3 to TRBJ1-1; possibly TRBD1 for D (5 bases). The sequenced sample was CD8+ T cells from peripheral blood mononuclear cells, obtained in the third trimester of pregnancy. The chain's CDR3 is CASSQDRGLGIAFF. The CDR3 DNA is TGCGCCAGCAGCCAAGATAGGGGACTGGGAATAGCTTTCTTT.